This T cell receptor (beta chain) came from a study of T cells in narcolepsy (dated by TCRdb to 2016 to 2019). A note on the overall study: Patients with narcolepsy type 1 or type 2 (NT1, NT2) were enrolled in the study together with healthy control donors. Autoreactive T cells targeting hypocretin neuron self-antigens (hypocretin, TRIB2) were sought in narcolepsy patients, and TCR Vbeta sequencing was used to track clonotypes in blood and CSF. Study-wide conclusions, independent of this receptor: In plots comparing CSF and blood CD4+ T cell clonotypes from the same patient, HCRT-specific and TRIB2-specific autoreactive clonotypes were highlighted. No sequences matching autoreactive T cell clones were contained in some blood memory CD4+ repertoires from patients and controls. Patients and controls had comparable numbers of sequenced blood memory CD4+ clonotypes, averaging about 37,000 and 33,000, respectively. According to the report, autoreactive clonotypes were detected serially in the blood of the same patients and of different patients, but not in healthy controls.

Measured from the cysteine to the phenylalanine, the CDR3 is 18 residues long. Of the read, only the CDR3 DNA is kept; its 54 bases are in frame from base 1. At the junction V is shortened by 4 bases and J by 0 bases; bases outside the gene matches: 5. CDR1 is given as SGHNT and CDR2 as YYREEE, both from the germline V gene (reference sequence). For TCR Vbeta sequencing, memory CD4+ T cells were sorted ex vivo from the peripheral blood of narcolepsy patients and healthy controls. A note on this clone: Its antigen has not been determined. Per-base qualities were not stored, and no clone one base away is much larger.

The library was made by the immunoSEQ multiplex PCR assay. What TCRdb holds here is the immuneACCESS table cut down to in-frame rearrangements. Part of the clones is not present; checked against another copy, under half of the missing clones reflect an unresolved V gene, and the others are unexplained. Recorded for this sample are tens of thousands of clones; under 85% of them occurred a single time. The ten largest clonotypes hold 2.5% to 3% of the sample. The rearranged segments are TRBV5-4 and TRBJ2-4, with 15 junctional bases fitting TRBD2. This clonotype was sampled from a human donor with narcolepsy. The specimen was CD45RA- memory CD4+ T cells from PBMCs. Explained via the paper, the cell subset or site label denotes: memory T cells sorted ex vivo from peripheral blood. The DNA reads TGTGCCAGCAGCGCGGGGACTAGCGGGGGGCAAGCCAAAAACATTCAGTACTTC. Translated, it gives CASSAGTSGGQAKNIQYF.